This T cell receptor beta chain was observed in a study of control samples from healthy donors and cancer patients. This CDR3 has 15 amino acids. Looked up from germline, CDR1 is MDHEN and CDR2 is SYDVKM. The V gene lost 5 bases and the J gene lost 2 bases, with 13 bases spanning the gap. Repertoires were generated with immunoSEQ multiplex PCR, while TCRdb's copy carries only in-frame clones and drops some. This sample has about 120,000 clones; 80% to 90% occur once, and the top ten carry 1.1%. Sequencing used PBMCs. The receptor comes from a woman aged 45-65 years with colorectal cancer. V usage is TRBV28 and J usage is TRBJ1-3; no definite D call. The CDR3, as DNA: TGTGCCAGCAGTCCAGTTACCCCAGCTGGAAACACCATATATTTT. This sequence encodes CASSPVTPAGNTIYF.